A selection of T cell receptor beta chains follows, all from one sample in a study of blood T cell repertoires in COVID-19. Assay used: immunoSEQ multiplex PCR; TCRdb lists only in-frame clones, some missing. The sample records 100,000 to 150,000 clones, 80% to 85% being singletons. The sequenced sample was peripheral blood. The receptor source for this set is a woman in her forties or fifties with acute or convalescent COVID-19. CDR3s include the opening cysteine and the closing phenylalanine or tryptophan. D genes are given only for firm matches. Only part of the rows carry a size: once, few, many, or a class if the clone is expanded.

v_gene	abundance	j_gene	d_gene	CDR3nt	CDR3aa
TRBV7-2	few	TRBJ1-5	TRBD1	TGTGCCAGCAGCTATGTCGGGACAGGGGGACGCAGTCAGCCCCAGCATTTT	CASSYVGTGGRSQPQHF
TRBV14	.	TRBJ2-3	.	TGTGCCAGCAGCCAAATATGGACTACCGTTGGCACAGATACGCAGTATTTT	CASSQIWTTVGTDTQYF
TRBV6-2/TRBV6-3	once	TRBJ2-1	TRBD1	TGTGCCAGCAGTTTTTTCGCCGGGACAGGGGATTTGTTCTTC	CASSFFAGTGDLFF
TRBV7-9	.	TRBJ1-2	.	TGTGCCAGCAGCTTAGCGGCAGGGTCGGGTGGCTACACCTTC	CASSLAAGSGGYTF
TRBV24-1	.	TRBJ2-1	TRBD1	TGTGCCACCAGTGAGACCCCAGGACAGGGCTTCAATGAGCAGTTCTTC	CATSETPGQGFNEQFF
TRBV5-1	.	TRBJ2-2	TRBD1	TGCGCCAGCAGCTACTCCGGGACAGGGGTTACCGGGGAGCTGTTTTTT	CASSYSGTGVTGELFF
TRBV5-1	.	TRBJ2-2	.	TGCGCCAGCAGGGCCGGGAGCTCGAACACCGGGGAGCTGTTTTTT	CASRAGSSNTGELFF
TRBV5-8	.	TRBJ2-5	.	TGTGCCAGCAGCCAGGTTAACAGACAAGAGACCCAGTACTTC	CASSQVNRQETQYF
TRBV5-1	.	TRBJ1-3	.	TGCGCCAGCAGCTTGGTGCCAGGATTCTCTGGAAACACCATATATTTT	CASSLVPGFSGNTIYF
TRBV30	.	TRBJ1-3	TRBD1	TGTGCCTGGAGTACCCGGTTTGGGACAGACTATTCTGGAAACACCATATATTTT	CAWSTRFGTDYSGNTIYF
TRBV27	once	TRBJ1-6	TRBD1	TGTGCCAGCAGTCCGTGGGACAGGGGATTTTATAATTCACCCCTCCACTTT	CASSPWDRGFYNSPLHF
TRBV3-1/TRBV3-2	.	TRBJ1-2	TRBD1	TGTGCCAGCAGCCAAGAGGGACAGGGGGTTCCTAACTATGGCTACACCTTC	CASSQEGQGVPNYGYTF
TRBV15	once	TRBJ1-1	.	TGTGCCACCAGCAGCCAGGGTAACACTGAAGCTTTCTTT	CATSSQGNTEAFF
TRBV5-1	.	TRBJ2-3	TRBD1	TGCGCCAGCAGCTTGGGGACAGGGGGAAGATCAGATACGCAGTATTTT	CASSLGTGGRSDTQYF
TRBV5-6	.	TRBJ1-6	TRBD1	TGTGCCAGCAGCCCTGAGACAGGGGGCTATTCACCCCTCCACTTT	CASSPETGGYSPLHF
TRBV28	.	TRBJ1-5	.	TGTGCCCTAGGGAGAGGGAGCACCCAGCCCCAGCATTTT	CALGRGSTQPQHF
TRBV7-3	few	TRBJ2-2	TRBD1	TGTGCCAGCAGCTTATCCCGGGACAGCACCGGGGAGCTGTTTTTT	CASSLSRDSTGELFF